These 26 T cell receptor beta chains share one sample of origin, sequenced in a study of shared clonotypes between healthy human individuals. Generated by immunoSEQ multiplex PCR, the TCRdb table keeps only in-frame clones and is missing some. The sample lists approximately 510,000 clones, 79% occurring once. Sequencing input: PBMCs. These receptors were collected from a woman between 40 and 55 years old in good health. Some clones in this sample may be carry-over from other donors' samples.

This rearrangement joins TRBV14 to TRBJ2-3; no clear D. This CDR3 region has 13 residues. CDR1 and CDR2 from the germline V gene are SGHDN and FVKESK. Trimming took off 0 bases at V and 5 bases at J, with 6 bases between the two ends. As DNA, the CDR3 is TGTGCCAGCAGCCAAGATCTAGTAGATACGCAGTATTTT. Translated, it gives CASSQDLVDTQYF.

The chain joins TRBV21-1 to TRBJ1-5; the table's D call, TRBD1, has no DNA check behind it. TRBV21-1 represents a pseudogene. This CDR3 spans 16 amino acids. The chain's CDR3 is CASSMRDSGCHQPQHF. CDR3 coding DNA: TGTGCCAGCAGCATGCGGGACAGCGGATGCCATCAGCCCCAGCATTTT.

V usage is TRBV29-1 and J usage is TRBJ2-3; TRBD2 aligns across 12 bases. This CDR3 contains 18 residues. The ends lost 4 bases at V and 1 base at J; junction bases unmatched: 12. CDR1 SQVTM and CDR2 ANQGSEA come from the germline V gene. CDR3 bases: TGCAGCGTTGTTCGAGGACTAGCGGGACCGGGGGGCACAGATACGCAGTATTTT. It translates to CSVVRGLAGPGGTDTQYF.

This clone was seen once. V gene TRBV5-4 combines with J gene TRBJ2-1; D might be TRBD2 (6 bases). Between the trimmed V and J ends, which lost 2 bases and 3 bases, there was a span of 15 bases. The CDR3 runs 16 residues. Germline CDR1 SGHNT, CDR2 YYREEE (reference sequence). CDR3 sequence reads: CASSFGRVADYNEQFF. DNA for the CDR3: TGTGCCAGCAGCTTTGGGCGGGTAGCGGACTACAATGAGCAGTTCTTC.

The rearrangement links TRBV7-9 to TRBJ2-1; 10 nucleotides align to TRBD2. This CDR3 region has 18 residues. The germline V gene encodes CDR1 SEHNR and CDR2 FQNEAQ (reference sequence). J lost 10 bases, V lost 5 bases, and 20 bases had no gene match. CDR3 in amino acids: CASSPPDGSGRAVGEQFF. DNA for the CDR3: TGTGCCAGCAGCCCCCCTGATGGGAGCGGGAGGGCAGTCGGGGAGCAGTTCTTC.

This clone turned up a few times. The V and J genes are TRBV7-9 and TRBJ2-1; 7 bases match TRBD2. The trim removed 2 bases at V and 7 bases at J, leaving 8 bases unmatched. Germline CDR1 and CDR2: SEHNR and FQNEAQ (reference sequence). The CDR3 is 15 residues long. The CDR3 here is CASSLSGLPRNEQFF. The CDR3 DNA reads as TGTGCCAGCAGCTTATCGGGACTACCCAGGAATGAGCAGTTCTTC.

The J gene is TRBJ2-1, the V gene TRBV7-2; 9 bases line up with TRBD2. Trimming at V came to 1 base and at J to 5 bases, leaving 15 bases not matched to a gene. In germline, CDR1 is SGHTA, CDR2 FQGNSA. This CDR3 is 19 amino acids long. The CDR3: CASSLVPYGTSRVNNEQFF. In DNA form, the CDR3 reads TGTGCCAGCAGCTTAGTACCTTATGGGACTAGCAGGGTTAACAATGAGCAGTTCTTC.

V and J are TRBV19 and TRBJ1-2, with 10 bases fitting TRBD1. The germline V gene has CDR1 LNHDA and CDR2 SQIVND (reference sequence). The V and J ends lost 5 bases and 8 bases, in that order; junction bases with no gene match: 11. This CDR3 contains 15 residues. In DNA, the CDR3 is TGTGCCAGTAGTCTCTCGGGACAGGGGATCGAGGGCTACACCTTC. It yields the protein CASSLSGQGIEGYTF.

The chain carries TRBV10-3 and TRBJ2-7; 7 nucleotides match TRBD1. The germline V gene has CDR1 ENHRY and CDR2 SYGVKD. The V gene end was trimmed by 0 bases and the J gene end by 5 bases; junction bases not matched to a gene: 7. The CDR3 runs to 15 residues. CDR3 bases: TGTGCCATCAGTGAGTCAGGGGGCAGGGTCCACGAGCAGTACTTC. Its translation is CAISESGGRVHEQYF.

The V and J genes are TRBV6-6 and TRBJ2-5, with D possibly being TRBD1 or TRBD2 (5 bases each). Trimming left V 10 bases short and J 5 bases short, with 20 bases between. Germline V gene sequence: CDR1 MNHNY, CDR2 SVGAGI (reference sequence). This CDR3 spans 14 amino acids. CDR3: CATSPGTALETQYF. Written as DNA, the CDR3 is TGTGCCACTTCCCCCGGGACGGCCTTGGAGACCCAGTACTTC.

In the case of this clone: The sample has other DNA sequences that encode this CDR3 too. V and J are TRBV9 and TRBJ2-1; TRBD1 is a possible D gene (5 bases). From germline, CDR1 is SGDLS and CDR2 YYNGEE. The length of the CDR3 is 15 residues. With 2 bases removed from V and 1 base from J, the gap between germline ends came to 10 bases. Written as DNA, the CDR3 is TGTGCCAGCAGCGTGGAAGGGGATTCCTACAATGAGCAGTTCTTC. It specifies CASSVEGDSYNEQFF.

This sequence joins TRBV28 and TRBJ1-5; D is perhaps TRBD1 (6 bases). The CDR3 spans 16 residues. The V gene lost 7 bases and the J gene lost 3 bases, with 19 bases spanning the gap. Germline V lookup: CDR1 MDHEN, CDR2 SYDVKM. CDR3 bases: TGTGCCAGCACCCTAGGGGGTTTACGGGTCAATCAGCCCCAGCATTTT. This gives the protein CASTLGGLRVNQPQHF.

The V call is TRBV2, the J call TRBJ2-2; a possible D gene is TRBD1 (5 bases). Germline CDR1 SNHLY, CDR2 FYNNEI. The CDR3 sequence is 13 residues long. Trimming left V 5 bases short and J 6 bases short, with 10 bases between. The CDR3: CASSLDRSGELFF. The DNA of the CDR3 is TGTGCCAGCAGTCTAGACAGATCCGGGGAGCTGTTTTTT.

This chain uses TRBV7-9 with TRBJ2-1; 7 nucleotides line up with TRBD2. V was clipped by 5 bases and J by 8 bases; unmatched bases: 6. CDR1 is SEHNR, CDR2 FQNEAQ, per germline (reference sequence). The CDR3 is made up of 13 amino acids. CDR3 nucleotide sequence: TGTGCCAGCAGCCCGCGACTAGCTGATGAGCAGTTCTTC. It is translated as CASSPRLADEQFF.

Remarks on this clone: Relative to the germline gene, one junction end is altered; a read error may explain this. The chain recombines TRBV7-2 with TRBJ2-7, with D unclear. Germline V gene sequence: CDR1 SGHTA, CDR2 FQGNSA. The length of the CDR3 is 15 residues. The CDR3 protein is CASGLTKGRSYEQHF. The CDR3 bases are TGTGCCAGCGGCCTAACCAAGGGTAGGAGCTACGAGCAGCACTTC.

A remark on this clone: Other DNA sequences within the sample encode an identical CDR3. The CDR3 protein is CATSRVPSEETQYF. CDR3 DNA sequence: TGTGCCACCAGCAGAGTGCCTTCTGAAGAGACCCAGTACTTC. This sequence joins TRBV15 and TRBJ2-5, with no clear D. Trimming removed 1 base from V and 3 bases from J, with 9 bases in between. This CDR3 comprises 14 residues. Germline values: CDR1 LNHNV, CDR2 YYDKDF (reference sequence).

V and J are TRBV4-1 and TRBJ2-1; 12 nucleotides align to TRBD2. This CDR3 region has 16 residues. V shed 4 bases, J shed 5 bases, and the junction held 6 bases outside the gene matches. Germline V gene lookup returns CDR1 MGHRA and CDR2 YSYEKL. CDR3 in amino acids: CASSPSGLAGHNEQFF. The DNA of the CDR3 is TGCGCCAGCAGCCCCTCCGGACTAGCGGGACACAATGAGCAGTTCTTC.

The CDR3 loop is CASSQDRNRGHGYTF. The CDR3 coding sequence is TGTGCCAGCAGCCAAGACCGGAACAGGGGGCATGGCTACACCTTC. The V and J genes are TRBV4-2 and TRBJ1-2, with TRBD1 identical over 9 bases. Unmatched junction bases numbered 5, after V lost 0 bases and J lost 6 bases. This CDR3 is 15 amino acids long. Looked up from germline, CDR1 is LGHNA and CDR2 is YNFKEQ.

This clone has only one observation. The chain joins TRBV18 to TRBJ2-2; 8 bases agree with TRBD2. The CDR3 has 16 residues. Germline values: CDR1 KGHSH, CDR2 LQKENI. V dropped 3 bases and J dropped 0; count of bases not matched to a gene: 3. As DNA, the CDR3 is TGTGCCAGCTCACCGAGTAGCGGGACGAACACCGGGGAGCTGTTTTTT. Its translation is CASSPSSGTNTGELFF.

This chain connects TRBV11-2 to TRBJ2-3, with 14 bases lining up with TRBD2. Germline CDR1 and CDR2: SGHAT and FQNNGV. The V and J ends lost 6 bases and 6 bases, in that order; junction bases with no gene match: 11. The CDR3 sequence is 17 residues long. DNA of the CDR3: TGTGCCAGCAGTCACCCGGGACTAGCGGGAGTTATGGATACGCAGTATTTT. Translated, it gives CASSHPGLAGVMDTQYF.

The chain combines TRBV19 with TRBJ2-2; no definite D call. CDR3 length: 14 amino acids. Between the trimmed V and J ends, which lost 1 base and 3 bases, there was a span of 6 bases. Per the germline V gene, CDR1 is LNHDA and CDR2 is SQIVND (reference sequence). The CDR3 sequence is CASSIATHTGELFF. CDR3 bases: TGTGCCAGTAGTATAGCTACTCACACCGGGGAGCTGTTTTTT.

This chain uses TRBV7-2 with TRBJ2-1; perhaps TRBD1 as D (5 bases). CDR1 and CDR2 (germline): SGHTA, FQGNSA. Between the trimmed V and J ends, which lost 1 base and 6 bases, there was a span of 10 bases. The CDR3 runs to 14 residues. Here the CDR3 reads CASSLVSRVNEQFF. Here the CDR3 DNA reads TGTGCCAGCAGCTTAGTTAGCAGGGTCAATGAGCAGTTCTTC.

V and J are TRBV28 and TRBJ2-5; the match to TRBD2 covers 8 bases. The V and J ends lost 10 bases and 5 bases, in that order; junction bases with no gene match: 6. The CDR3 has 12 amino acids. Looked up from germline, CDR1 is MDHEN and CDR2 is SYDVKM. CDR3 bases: TGTGCCACCACGGGAGGGTTGGAGACCCAGTACTTC. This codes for CATTGGLETQYF.

As DNA, the CDR3 is TGTGCCAGCAGCTCGCGGCGGGAAGAGACCCAGTACTTC. This gives the protein CASSSRREETQYF. The chain has TRBV7-2 and TRBJ2-5; D may be TRBD2 (5 bases). Trimming shortened V by 4 bases and J by 3 bases, and 9 bases separated the two germline ends. Germline V gene data show CDR1 as SGHTA and CDR2 as FQGNSA. The CDR3 sequence is 13 residues long.

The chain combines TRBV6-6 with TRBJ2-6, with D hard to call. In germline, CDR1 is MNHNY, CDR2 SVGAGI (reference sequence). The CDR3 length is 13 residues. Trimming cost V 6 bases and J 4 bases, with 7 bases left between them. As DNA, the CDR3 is TGTGCCAGCAGGCCCCCCGGGGCCAACGTCCTGACTTTC. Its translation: CASRPPGANVLTF.

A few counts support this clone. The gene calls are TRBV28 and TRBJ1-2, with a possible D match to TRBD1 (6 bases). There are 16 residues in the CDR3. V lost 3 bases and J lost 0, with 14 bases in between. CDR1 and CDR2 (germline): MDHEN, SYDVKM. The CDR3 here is CASSLNSGQANYGYTF. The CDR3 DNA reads TGTGCCAGCAGTTTGAACTCGGGACAAGCTAACTATGGCTACACCTTC.